This T cell receptor beta chain was found in a study of T cell changes during pregnancy in multiple sclerosis. V lost 5 bases and J lost 4; bases outside the gene matches: 2. The CDR3 length is 13 residues. From germline, CDR1 is LNHNV and CDR2 YYDKDF (reference sequence). This clone has more than one count but fewer than ten. Produced via immunoSEQ multiplex PCR; TCRdb's table is partial and in-frame only. This table holds 58,000 or so clones, 80% to 95% found once. The sample consisted of CD4+ T cells from peripheral blood mononuclear cells, taken in the third trimester of pregnancy. This sequence originates from a female donor with multiple sclerosis, enrolled in a pregnancy study. The chain links TRBV15 to TRBJ1-3; 7 positions agree with TRBD1. The DNA for the CDR3 is TGTGCCACCAGCCCGGACAGGGGAAACACCATATATTTT. It specifies CATSPDRGNTIYF.